This section outlines one TCR beta chain sequence together with its context. The data originate from a study of T cell changes during pregnancy in multiple sclerosis. CDR1 MNHNY and CDR2 SVGAGI come from the germline V gene (reference sequence). V shed 5 bases and J shed 8 bases, with 21 bases lying between them. The CDR3 has 16 residues. Profiling relied on immunoSEQ multiplex PCR, and the TCRdb table lists in-frame clones only, not all of them. The data show tens of thousands of clones, 75% to 95% seen once. This chain links TRBV6-6 with TRBJ1-4, with D maybe TRBD1 (5 bases). Sequencing was performed on peripheral blood, taken after pregnancy. This TCR derives from a female donor in good health, enrolled as a control in a pregnancy study. CDR3 sequence: CASSILPQGIKEKLFF. The CDR3 DNA follows: TGTGCCAGCAGTATACTTCCCCAGGGAATAAAGGAAAAACTGTTTTTT.